Shown below are 13 T cell receptor beta chains from a single sample sequenced in a study of beta chain features in type 1 diabetes. TCRB transcripts that were expressed got sequenced, as all of the isolated RNA had been reverse transcribed. The repertoire was sequenced with immunoSEQ multiplex PCR; TCRdb's copy has only in-frame clones and lacks some. Of around 250,000 clones in the sample, 25% to 30% were seen once. Sequencing was carried out using central memory CD4+ T cells from blood. These receptors were collected from a man between 25 and 39 years old in good health.

Many counts were recorded for this clone. This chain links TRBV7-9 with TRBJ2-1; TRBD2 aligns across 9 bases. With 3 bases clipped from V and 10 bases from J, the junction kept 10 bases outside the gene matches. The germline V gene has CDR1 SEHNR and CDR2 FQNEAQ (reference sequence). The CDR3 has 15 amino acids. The CDR3 here is CASSFYLAGVEEQFF. CDR3 nucleotides: TGTGCCAGCAGCTTCTACTTAGCGGGAGTGGAAGAGCAGTTCTTC.

The chain joins TRBV15 to TRBJ2-1, with 8 bases identical to TRBD2. J lost 9 bases, V lost 6 bases, and 10 bases had no gene match. Germline V gene lookup returns CDR1 LNHNV and CDR2 YYDKDF (reference sequence). CDR3 size: 14 residues. CDR3 DNA: TGTGCCACCAGTAGGGGACTAGAAGTTCCTGAGCAGTTCTTC. Its protein is CATSRGLEVPEQFF.

The rearrangement uses TRBV25-1 and TRBJ2-6; the D gene is possibly TRBD2 (5 bases). V was trimmed by 0 bases and J by 2 bases, leaving 8 bases between them. CDR3 size: 16 residues. Germline CDR1 MGHDK, CDR2 SYGVNS. The CDR3 region is CASSEYRGTGANVLTF. CDR3 DNA sequence: TGTGCCAGCAGTGAATATAGAGGGACTGGGGCCAACGTCCTGACTTTC.

This clone was counted only a few times. The rearrangement uses TRBV27 and TRBJ2-4; TRBD2 might be the D (6 bases). V lost 1 base and J lost 1, with 17 bases in between. The CDR3 totals 18 residues. CDR1 is MNHEY and CDR2 is SMNVEV in the germline V gene (reference sequence). CDR3 amino acids: CASSLYGQGGGAKNIQYF. Here the CDR3 DNA reads TGTGCCAGCAGTTTATACGGGCAGGGAGGAGGTGCCAAAAACATTCAGTACTTC.

This clone was counted between two and nine times. The chain combines TRBV28 with TRBJ2-7, with 10 bases matching TRBD2. This CDR3 has 17 residues. Looked up from germline, CDR1 is MDHEN and CDR2 is SYDVKM. The V and J ends lost 0 bases and 0 bases, in that order; junction bases with no gene match: 5. The CDR3 DNA is TGTGCCAGCAGTTTATGGGGGTCTAGCGGGAGCTCCTACGAGCAGTACTTC. Translating gives CASSLWGSSGSSYEQYF.

This clone has just a few counts. The CDR3 region is CSVVGTSGRESREQFF. The DNA of the CDR3 is TGCAGCGTTGTGGGGACTAGCGGGAGGGAGAGTCGTGAGCAGTTCTTC. The chain has TRBV29-1 and TRBJ2-1; TRBD2 matches at 16 bases. Germline-derived CDR1 and CDR2 are SQVTM and ANQGSEA. The CDR3 covers 16 residues. V was pared by 4 bases and J by 9 bases, with 9 bases of the junction left unmatched.

This clone was observed a few times. The rearrangement joins TRBV30 to TRBJ2-4; D assignment may be TRBD1 or TRBD2 (5 bases each). Germline V gives CDR1 GTSNPN, CDR2 SVGIG (reference sequence). The V and J ends lost 0 bases and 0 bases respectively, with 9 bases between them. There are 15 residues in the CDR3. The CDR3 DNA follows: TGTGCCTGGAGTGTGGGACCCAGAGCCAAAAACATTCAGTACTTC. Encoded protein: CAWSVGPRAKNIQYF. The full variable domain, completed using reference TRBV30 and TRBJ2-4, is SQTIHQWPATLVQPVGSPLSLECTVEGTSNPNLYWYRQAAGRGLQLLFYSVGIGQISSEVPQNLSASRPQDRQFILSSKKLLLSDSGFYLCAWSVGPRAKNIQYFGAGTRLSVL.

In the case of this clone: Other nucleotide sequences in the sample specify the same CDR3. The rearrangement uses TRBV6-6 and TRBJ2-1, with unresolved D. The CDR3 is 15 amino acids. The germline V and J ends were trimmed by 2 bases and 0 bases, with 8 bases remaining between them. Germline CDR1 is MNHNY and CDR2 is SVGAGI (reference sequence). The CDR3 is CASSYELSSYNEQFF. Here the CDR3 DNA reads TGTGCCAGCAGTTACGAGTTGAGCTCCTACAATGAGCAGTTCTTC.

This clone was seen a handful of times. The rearrangement links TRBV7-2 to TRBJ2-1; no firm D call. The CDR3 runs 13 residues. Germline-derived CDR1 and CDR2 are SGHTA and FQGNSA. V lost 2 bases and J 10 bases, leaving 12 bases between the germline ends. In DNA form, the CDR3 reads TGTGCCAGCAGCTTACCCGGTTTGAAGGAGCAGTTCTTC. As protein: CASSLPGLKEQFF.

There are a few counts of this clone. This chain connects TRBV25-1 to TRBJ1-1; the match to TRBD1 covers 7 bases. Germline loops: CDR1 MGHDK, CDR2 SYGVNS. The CDR3 runs to 12 residues. V lost 5 bases to trimming and J lost 9 bases; unmatched junction nucleotides: 6. CDR3 residues: CASSPQDRQAFF. CDR3 DNA: TGTGCCAGCAGTCCCCAGGACAGGCAAGCTTTCTTT.

This clone was seen a handful of times. This sample also contains other DNA sequences that code for the same CDR3. V and J are TRBV7-2 and TRBJ2-3; D call uncertain. Trimming cost V 4 bases and J 2 bases, with 7 bases left between them. CDR1 is SGHTA and CDR2 is FQGNSA in the germline V gene. The CDR3 spans 13 residues. CDR3 in DNA: TGTGCCAGCAGCTCCTTTTCCACAGATACGCAGTATTTT. Amino acids: CASSSFSTDTQYF.

The sample holds a few counts of this clone. CDR3 protein: CASSLIRDTQYF. CDR3 DNA: TGTGCCAGCAGCTTAATTCGGGATACGCAGTATTTT. This chain joins TRBV7-2 and TRBJ2-3, with D hard to call. Trimming left V 2 bases short and J 6 bases short, with 6 bases between. CDR3 length: 12 amino acids. The germline gives CDR1 SGHTA, CDR2 FQGNSA.

This clone was detected many times. CDR3 sequence: CASSLRTPSYNEQFF. CDR3 DNA sequence: TGTGCCAGCAGCCTGAGGACACCATCCTACAATGAGCAGTTCTTC. The J gene is TRBJ2-1, the V gene TRBV7-2, with a tentative D call TRBD1 (5 bases). V lost 5 bases and J lost 1, with 12 bases in between. This CDR3 comprises 15 residues. CDR1 and CDR2 from the germline V gene are SGHTA and FQGNSA.